A selection of T cell receptor beta chains follows, all from one sample in a study of patients and donors after allogeneic stem cell transplantation. Each CDR3 protein is one row after TCRdb ran MiXCR on the RT-PCR reads. The top ten clones hold around 6% of a sample with roughly 880,000 distinct CDR3 sequences, 18% of them seen once. The sequencing input was blood, either unsorted or a sorted T cell fraction (not recorded which). The source of these receptors is a human donor who was either an allogeneic HSCT recipient or a stem cell or donor lymphocyte infusion donor (not recorded which). It is not recorded whose cells these are; they may come from a transplant donor. Both conserved end residues are part of each CDR3. The order of the fields is D gene, J gene, clone size, V gene, CDR3 protein, CDR3 DNA. The D gene is left open where the match is weak. Clone size appears in some rows only: once, few, many, or a class for an expanded clone.

D: NA; J: TRBJ2-3; size: few; V: TRBV30; CDR3: CAWSSLGFPQYF; DNA: TGTGCCTGGAGTTCCCTAGGGTTTCCGCAGTATTTT
D: NA; J: TRBJ2-3; size: NA; V: TRBV9; CDR3: CASSARSVYHSTDTQYF; DNA: TGTGCCAGCAGCGCCAGAAGCGTCTATCATAGCACAGATACGCAGTATTTT
D: TRBD1; J: TRBJ1-5; size: NA; V: TRBV12-3/TRBV12-4; CDR3: CASSMGTGNRLSNQPQHF; DNA: TGTGCCAGCAGTATGGGGACAGGGAATCGACTTAGCAATCAGCCCCAGCATTTT
D: TRBD2; J: TRBJ2-3; size: NA; V: TRBV20-1; CDR3: CSARGSGSGDTQYF; DNA: TGCAGTGCTAGGGGTAGCGGGAGCGGAGATACGCAGTATTTT
D: TRBD2; J: TRBJ2-1; size: few; V: TRBV6-5; CDR3: CASSYSEGLAREQFF; DNA: TGTGCCAGCAGTTACTCGGAAGGACTAGCCCGTGAGCAGTTCTTC
D: NA; J: TRBJ1-2; size: few; V: TRBV29-1; CDR3: CSVEETRNYGYTF; DNA: TGCAGCGTTGAAGAAACAAGAAACTATGGCTACACCTTC
D: NA; J: TRBJ2-3; size: few; V: TRBV20-1; CDR3: CSAIDRTRGGDTQYF; DNA: TGCAGTGCCATCGACCGGACTAGGGGGGGAGATACGCAGTATTTT
D: NA; J: TRBJ2-5; size: few; V: TRBV7-8; CDR3: CGWGASQETQYF; DNA: TGTGGGTGGGGGGCCTCACAAGAGACCCAGTACTTC
D: NA; J: TRBJ1-6; size: few; V: TRBV11-2; CDR3: CASTLGFSPLHF; DNA: TGTGCCAGCACCTTAGGGTTCTCACCCCTCCACTTT
D: NA; J: TRBJ1-2; size: NA; V: TRBV6-1; CDR3: CASISNYGYTF; DNA: TGTGCCAGCATAAGTAACTATGGCTACACCTTC
D: NA; J: TRBJ1-5; size: many; V: TRBV24-1; CDR3: CATSDNPYRFSNQPQHF; DNA: TGTGCCACCAGTGATAACCCGTACAGATTCAGCAATCAGCCCCAGCATTTT
D: NA; J: TRBJ2-7; size: few; V: TRBV5-4; CDR3: CASSSLRVVHEQYF; DNA: TGTGCCAGCAGCTCGCTTAGGGTTGTCCACGAGCAGTACTTC
D: NA; J: TRBJ2-1; size: few; V: TRBV5-1; CDR3: CASGAGVNNEQFF; DNA: TGCGCCAGCGGGGCAGGGGTCAACAATGAGCAGTTCTTC
D: NA; J: TRBJ2-1; size: many; V: TRBV12-3/TRBV12-4; CDR3: CASSFTSPDHKGNEQFF; DNA: TGTGCCAGCAGTTTCACATCCCCCGACCACAAGGGGAATGAGCAGTTCTTC
D: NA; J: TRBJ1-1; size: NA; V: TRBV14; CDR3: CASSQASGADTEAFF; DNA: TGTGCCAGCAGCCAAGCCTCAGGGGCGGACACTGAAGCTTTCTTT
D: NA; J: TRBJ1-4; size: NA; V: TRBV3-1; CDR3: CASSQLKFNEKLFF; DNA: TGTGCCAGCAGCCAATTGAAGTTCAATGAAAAACTGTTTTTT
D: NA; J: TRBJ2-7; size: few; V: TRBV7-8; CDR3: CASSLGDIKLLYEQYF; DNA: TGTGCCAGCAGCCTAGGAGACATTAAGCTCCTCTACGAGCAGTACTTC
D: TRBD1; J: TRBJ2-2; size: many; V: TRBV12-3/TRBV12-4; CDR3: CASSLHRGPKGTGELFF; DNA: TGTGCCAGCAGTCTCCACAGGGGGCCTAAGGGCACCGGGGAGCTGTTTTTT
D: NA; J: TRBJ1-2; size: NA; V: TRBV9; CDR3: CASSAEGGYTF; DNA: TGTGCCAGCAGCGCAGAGGGTGGCTACACCTTC
D: NA; J: TRBJ2-6; size: few; V: TRBV24-1; CDR3: CATSDFTLSGANVLTF; DNA: TGTGCCACCAGTGATTTTACCCTCTCTGGGGCCAACGTCCTGACTTTC
D: NA; J: TRBJ2-5; size: NA; V: TRBV11-3; CDR3: CASSQMTGEETQYF; DNA: TGTGCCAGCAGCCAGATGACTGGGGAAGAGACCCAGTACTTC
D: TRBD2; J: TRBJ2-7; size: NA; V: TRBV11-2; CDR3: CASSLPGLAGPRAYEQYF; DNA: TGTGCCAGCAGCTTACCGGGACTAGCGGGACCAAGAGCCTACGAGCAGTACTTC
D: NA; J: TRBJ2-7; size: few; V: TRBV4-2; CDR3: CASSQEGSRGRLEQYF; DNA: TGTGCCAGCAGCCAAGAGGGGAGTAGGGGACGTCTCGAGCAGTACTTC
D: NA; J: TRBJ2-7; size: few; V: TRBV4-3; CDR3: CASSQEEGGYEQYF; DNA: TGCGCCAGCAGCCAAGAGGAAGGAGGCTACGAGCAGTACTTC
D: TRBD1; J: TRBJ1-1; size: few; V: TRBV20-1; CDR3: CSPFNGQGSVGMNTEAFF; DNA: TGCAGTCCTTTCAATGGACAGGGGTCCGTGGGTATGAACACTGAAGCTTTCTTT
D: TRBD2; J: TRBJ2-1; size: few; V: TRBV5-1; CDR3: CASSLGLAGGLYIEQFF; DNA: TGCGCCAGCAGCCTGGGACTAGCGGGAGGTTTATATATTGAGCAGTTCTTC
D: NA; J: TRBJ2-3; size: few; V: TRBV11-2; CDR3: CASSLVRAGADTQYF; DNA: TGTGCCAGCAGCTTAGTCCGGGCGGGTGCAGATACGCAGTATTTT
D: NA; J: TRBJ1-4; size: NA; V: TRBV7-9; CDR3: CASSLVWRATNEKLFF; DNA: TGTGCCAGCAGCTTAGTGTGGCGAGCAACTAATGAAAAACTGTTTTTT
D: NA; J: TRBJ2-3; size: NA; V: TRBV18; CDR3: CASSLTSYTDTQYF; DNA: TGTGCCAGCTCACTGACTAGTTACACAGATACGCAGTATTTT
D: NA; J: TRBJ1-4; size: NA; V: TRBV12-3/TRBV12-4; CDR3: CASSWGGTNEKLFF; DNA: TGTGCCAGCAGTTGGGGGGGAACTAATGAAAAACTGTTTTTT
D: TRBD1; J: TRBJ1-5; size: once; V: TRBV6-1; CDR3: CASRGGQGEYQPQHF; DNA: TGTGCCAGCAGGGGGGGACAGGGGGAGTATCAGCCCCAGCATTTT
D: NA; J: TRBJ1-2; size: NA; V: TRBV7-2; CDR3: CASSLGADGYTF; DNA: TGTGCCAGCAGTTTAGGGGCCGATGGCTACACCTTC
D: TRBD2; J: TRBJ2-7; size: NA; V: TRBV2; CDR3: CASSEWLAGGSGRSYEQYF; DNA: TGTGCCAGCAGTGAATGGCTAGCGGGAGGGTCGGGTCGTTCCTACGAGCAGTACTTC
D: TRBD2; J: TRBJ2-1; size: once; V: TRBV29-1; CDR3: CSDRLAGVGEQFF; DNA: TGCTCCGACAGGCTAGCGGGAGTTGGAGAGCAGTTCTTC
D: TRBD1; J: TRBJ2-7; size: NA; V: TRBV12-3/TRBV12-4; CDR3: CASRTGGAGYEQYF; DNA: TGTGCCAGCAGGACAGGGGGCGCAGGCTACGAGCAGTACTTC
D: NA; J: TRBJ2-2; size: NA; V: TRBV5-1; CDR3: CASRVERTVTTGELFF; DNA: TGCGCCAGCAGAGTAGAAAGGACGGTAACCACCGGGGAGCTGTTTTTT
D: TRBD1; J: TRBJ1-3; size: NA; V: TRBV20-1; CDR3: CSATRPRGSGNTIYF; DNA: TGCAGTGCTACCAGACCCAGGGGGTCTGGAAACACCATATATTTT